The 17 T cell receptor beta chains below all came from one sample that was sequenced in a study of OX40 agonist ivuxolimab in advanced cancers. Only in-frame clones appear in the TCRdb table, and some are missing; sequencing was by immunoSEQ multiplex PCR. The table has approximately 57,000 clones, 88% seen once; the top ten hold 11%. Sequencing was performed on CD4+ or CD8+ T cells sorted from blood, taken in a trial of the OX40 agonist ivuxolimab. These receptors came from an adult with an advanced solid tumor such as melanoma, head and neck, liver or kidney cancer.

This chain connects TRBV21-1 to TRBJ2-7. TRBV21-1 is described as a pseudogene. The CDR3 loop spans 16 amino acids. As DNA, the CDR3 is TGTGCCAGCAGCAGGAACGGACGCTCCTCGTTTTACGAGCAGTACTTC. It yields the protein CASSRNGRSSFYEQYF.

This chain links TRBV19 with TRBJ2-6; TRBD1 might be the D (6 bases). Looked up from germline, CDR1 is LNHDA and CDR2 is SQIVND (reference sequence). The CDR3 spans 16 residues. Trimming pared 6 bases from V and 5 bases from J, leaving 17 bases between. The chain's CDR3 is CASSRTGLLRANVLTF. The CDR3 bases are TGTGCCAGTAGCAGAACAGGGCTACTGCGGGCCAACGTCCTGACTTTC.

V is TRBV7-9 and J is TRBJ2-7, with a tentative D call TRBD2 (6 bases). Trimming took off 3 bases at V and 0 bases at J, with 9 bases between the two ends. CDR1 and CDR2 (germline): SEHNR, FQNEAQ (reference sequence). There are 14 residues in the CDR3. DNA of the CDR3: TGTGCCAGCAGCTTGGGACTGAGCTCCTACGAGCAGTACTTC. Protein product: CASSLGLSSYEQYF.

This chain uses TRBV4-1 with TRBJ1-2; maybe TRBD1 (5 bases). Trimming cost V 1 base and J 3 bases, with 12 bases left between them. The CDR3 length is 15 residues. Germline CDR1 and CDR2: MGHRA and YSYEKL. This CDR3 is CASSQGWGADYGYTF. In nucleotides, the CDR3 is TGCGCCAGCAGCCAAGGATGGGGCGCTGACTATGGCTACACCTTC.

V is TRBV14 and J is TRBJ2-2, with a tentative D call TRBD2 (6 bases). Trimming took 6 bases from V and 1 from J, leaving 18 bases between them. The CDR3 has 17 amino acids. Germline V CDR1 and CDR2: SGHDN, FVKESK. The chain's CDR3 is CASSLGGTGLNTGELFF. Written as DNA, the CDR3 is TGTGCCAGCAGTCTCGGGGGTACCGGCTTGAACACCGGGGAGCTGTTTTTT. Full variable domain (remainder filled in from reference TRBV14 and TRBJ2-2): EAGVTQFPSHSVIEKGQTVTLRCDPISGHDNLYWYRRVMGKEIKFLLHFVKESKQDESGMPNNRFLAERTGGTYSTLKVQPAELEDSGVYFCASSLGGTGLNTGELFFGEGSRLTVL.

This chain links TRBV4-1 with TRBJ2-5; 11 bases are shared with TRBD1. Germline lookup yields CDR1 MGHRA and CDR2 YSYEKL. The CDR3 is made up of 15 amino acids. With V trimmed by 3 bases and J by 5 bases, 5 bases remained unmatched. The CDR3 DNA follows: TGCGCCAGCAGCCACGGACAGGGGGCGGGGGAGACCCAGTACTTC. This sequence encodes CASSHGQGAGETQYF.

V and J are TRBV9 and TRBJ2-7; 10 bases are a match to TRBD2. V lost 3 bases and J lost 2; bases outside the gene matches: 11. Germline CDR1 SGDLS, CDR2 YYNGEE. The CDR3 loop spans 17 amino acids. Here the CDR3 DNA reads TGTGCCAGCAGCGAGTCAACCGGGACTAGCGACACCTACGAGCAGTACTTC. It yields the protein CASSESTGTSDTYEQYF.

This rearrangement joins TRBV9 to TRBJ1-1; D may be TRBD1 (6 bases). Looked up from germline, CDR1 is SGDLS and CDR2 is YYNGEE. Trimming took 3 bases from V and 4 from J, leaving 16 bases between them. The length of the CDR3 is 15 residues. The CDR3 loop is CASSATTVRGTEAFF. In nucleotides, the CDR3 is TGTGCCAGCAGCGCGACGACAGTCAGGGGCACTGAAGCTTTCTTT.

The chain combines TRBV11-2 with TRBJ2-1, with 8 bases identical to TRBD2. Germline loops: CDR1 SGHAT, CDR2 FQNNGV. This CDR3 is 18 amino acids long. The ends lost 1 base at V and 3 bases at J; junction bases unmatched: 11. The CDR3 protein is CASSLGGLLADIYNEQFF. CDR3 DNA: TGTGCCAGCAGCTTAGGGGGATTACTAGCGGACATCTACAATGAGCAGTTCTTC.

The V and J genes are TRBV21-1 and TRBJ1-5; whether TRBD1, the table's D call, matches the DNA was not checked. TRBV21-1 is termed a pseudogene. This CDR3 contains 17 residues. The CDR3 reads CASSKRTGRHSNQPQHF. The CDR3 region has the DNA TGTGCCAGCAGCAAACGGACAGGGCGCCATAGCAATCAGCCCCAGCATTTT.

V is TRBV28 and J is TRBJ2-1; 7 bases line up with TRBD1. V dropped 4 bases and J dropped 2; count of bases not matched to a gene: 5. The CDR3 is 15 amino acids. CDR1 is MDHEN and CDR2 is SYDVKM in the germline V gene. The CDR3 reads CASSSRTGPYNEQFF. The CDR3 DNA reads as TGTGCCAGCAGTTCTCGGACAGGACCCTACAATGAGCAGTTCTTC.

CDR3 coding DNA: TGTGCCAGTACCCCGTGGTCCCTGGGGACTGAAGCTTTCTTT. Its translation is CASTPWSLGTEAFF. The rearrangement joins TRBV19 to TRBJ1-1; D unclear. CDR3 size: 14 residues. Between the trimmed V and J ends, which lost 7 bases and 5 bases, there was a span of 17 bases. CDR1 LNHDA and CDR2 SQIVND come from the germline V gene (reference sequence).

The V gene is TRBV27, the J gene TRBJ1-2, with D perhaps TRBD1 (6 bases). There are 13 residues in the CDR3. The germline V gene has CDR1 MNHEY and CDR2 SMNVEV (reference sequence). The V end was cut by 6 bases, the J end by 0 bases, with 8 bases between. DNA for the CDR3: TGTGCCAGCAGGGACAGTTCTAACTATGGCTACACCTTC. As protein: CASRDSSNYGYTF.

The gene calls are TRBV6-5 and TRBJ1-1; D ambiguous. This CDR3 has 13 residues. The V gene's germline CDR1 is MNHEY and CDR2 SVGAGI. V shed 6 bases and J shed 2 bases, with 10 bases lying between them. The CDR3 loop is CASSPEANTEAFF. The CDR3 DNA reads TGTGCCAGCAGCCCGGAGGCAAACACTGAAGCTTTCTTT.

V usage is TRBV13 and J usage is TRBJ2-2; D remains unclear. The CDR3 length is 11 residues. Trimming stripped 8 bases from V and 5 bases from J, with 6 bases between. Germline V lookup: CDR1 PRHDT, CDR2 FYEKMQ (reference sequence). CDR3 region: CASLNTGELFF. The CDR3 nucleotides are TGTGCCAGCCTTAATACCGGGGAGCTGTTTTTT. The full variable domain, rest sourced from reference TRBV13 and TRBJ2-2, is AAGVIQSPRHLIKEKRETATLKCYPIPRHDTVYWYQQGPGQDPQFLISFYEKMQSDKGSIPDRFSAQQFSDYHSELNMSSLELGDSALYFCASLNTGELFFGEGSRLTVL.

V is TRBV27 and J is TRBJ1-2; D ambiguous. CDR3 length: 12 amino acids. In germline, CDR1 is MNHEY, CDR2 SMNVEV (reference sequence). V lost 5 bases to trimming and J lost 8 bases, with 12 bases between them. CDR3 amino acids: CASSRGIGGYTF. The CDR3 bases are TGTGCCAGCAGTCGGGGAATTGGCGGCTACACCTTC.

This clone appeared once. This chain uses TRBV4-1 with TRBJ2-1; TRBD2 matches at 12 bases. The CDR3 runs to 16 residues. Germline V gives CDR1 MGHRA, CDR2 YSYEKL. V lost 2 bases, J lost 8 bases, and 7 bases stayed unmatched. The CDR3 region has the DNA TGCGCCAGCAGCCAAACTCTAGCGGGGGGGCATTATGAGCAGTTCTTC. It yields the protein CASSQTLAGGHYEQFF.